This TCR beta chain was sequenced in a study of human T cells and chemical hapten exposure. Overall study: TCR yields differed between samples (mainly from small differences in pooled library volume). Findings of the study overall: With DPC sensitization, TCRs exceeding 1 in 1000 frequency showed no change.

Time point reported: pre-sensitization, week 0. The sample's treatment: therapeutic diphenylcyclopropenone sensitization with weekly scalp DPC. V trimming: 1 base; J trimming: 4 bases; junction bases outside the gene matches: 3. The CDR3 length is 14 residues. The germline V gene has CDR1 SGDLS and CDR2 YYNGEE. Within the library, unique molecular identifiers were attached to each individual cDNA molecule. MiXCR, run by TCRdb on the RACE reads, gives a single entry per CDR3 protein. Of 38,000 or so distinct CDR3 sequences in the sample, roughly 7.6% were seen once. This clonotype has at least ten counts. Its antigen remains unknown.

This clonotype originated in a woman between 50 and 59 years old with alopecia areata. Some clones in this sample may be carry-over from other donors' samples. The material sequenced was whole blood, taken in connection with sensitization to the hapten diphenylcyclopropenone (DPC). J is TRBJ1-1 and V is TRBV9; 8 bases match TRBD1. Written as DNA, the CDR3 is TGTGCCAGCAGCGTATACGGACAGGGCACTGAAGCTTTCTTT. This sequence encodes CASSVYGQGTEAFF.